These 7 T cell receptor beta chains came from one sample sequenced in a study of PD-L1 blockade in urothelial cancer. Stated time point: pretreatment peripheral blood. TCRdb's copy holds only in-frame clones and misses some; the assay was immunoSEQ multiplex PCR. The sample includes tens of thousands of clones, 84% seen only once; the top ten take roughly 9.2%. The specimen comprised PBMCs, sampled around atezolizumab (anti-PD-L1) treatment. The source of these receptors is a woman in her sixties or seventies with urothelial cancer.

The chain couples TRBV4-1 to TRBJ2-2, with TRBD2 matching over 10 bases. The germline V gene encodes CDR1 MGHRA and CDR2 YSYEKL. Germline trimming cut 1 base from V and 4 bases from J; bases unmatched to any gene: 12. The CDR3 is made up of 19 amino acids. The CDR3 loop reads CASSQGTTGTSESTGELFF. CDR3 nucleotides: TGCGCCAGCAGCCAAGGCACAACTGGGACTAGCGAGTCCACCGGGGAGCTGTTTTTT.

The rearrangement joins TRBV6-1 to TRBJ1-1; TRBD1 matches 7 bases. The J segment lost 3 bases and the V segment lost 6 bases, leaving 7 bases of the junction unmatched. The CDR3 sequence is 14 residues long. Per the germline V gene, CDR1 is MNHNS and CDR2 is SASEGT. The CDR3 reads CASRTTGRDTEAFF. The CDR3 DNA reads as TGTGCCAGCAGGACGACAGGGCGGGACACTGAAGCTTTCTTT.

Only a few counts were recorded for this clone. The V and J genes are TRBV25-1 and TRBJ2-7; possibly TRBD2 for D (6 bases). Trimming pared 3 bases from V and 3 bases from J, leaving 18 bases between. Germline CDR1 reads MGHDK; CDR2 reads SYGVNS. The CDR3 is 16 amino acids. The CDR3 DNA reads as TGTGCCAGCAGTGATGGGCCGGGACTGAAGAGCTACGAGCAGTACTTC. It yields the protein CASSDGPGLKSYEQYF.

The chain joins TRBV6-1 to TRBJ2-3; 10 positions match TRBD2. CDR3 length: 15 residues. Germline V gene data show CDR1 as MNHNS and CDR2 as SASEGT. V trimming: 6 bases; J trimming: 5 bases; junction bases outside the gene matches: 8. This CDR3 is CASSITSGAGDTQYF. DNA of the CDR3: TGTGCCAGCAGCATAACTAGCGGGGCGGGAGATACGCAGTATTTT.

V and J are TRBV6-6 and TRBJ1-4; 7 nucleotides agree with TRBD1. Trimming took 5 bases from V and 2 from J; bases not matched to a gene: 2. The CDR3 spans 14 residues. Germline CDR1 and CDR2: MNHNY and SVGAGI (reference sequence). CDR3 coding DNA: TGTGCCAGCAGTCGGGACAGCACTAATGAAAAACTGTTTTTT. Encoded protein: CASSRDSTNEKLFF.

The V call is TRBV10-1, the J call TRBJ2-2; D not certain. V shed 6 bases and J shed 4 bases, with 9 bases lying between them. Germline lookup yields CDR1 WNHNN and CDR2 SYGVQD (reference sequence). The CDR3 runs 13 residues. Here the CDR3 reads CASRSQSTGELFF. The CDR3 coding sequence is TGCGCCAGCAGGTCACAGAGCACCGGGGAGCTGTTTTTT.

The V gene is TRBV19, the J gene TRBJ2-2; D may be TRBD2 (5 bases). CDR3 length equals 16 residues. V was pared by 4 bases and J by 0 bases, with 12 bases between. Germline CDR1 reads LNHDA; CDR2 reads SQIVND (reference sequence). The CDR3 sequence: CASSKNSAPNTGELFF. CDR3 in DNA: TGTGCCAGTAGTAAAAATAGCGCTCCGAACACCGGGGAGCTGTTTTTT.